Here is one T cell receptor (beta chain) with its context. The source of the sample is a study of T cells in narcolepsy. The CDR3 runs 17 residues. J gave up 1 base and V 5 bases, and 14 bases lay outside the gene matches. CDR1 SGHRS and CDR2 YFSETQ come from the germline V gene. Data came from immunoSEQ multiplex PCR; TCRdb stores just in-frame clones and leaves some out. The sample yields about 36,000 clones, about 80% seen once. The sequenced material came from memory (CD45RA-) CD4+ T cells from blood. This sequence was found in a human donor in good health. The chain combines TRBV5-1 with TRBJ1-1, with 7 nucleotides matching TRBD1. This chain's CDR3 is CASRLWTGGQTNTEAFF. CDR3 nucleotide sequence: TGCGCCAGCAGGCTGTGGACCGGGGGACAGACGAACACTGAAGCTTTCTTT.